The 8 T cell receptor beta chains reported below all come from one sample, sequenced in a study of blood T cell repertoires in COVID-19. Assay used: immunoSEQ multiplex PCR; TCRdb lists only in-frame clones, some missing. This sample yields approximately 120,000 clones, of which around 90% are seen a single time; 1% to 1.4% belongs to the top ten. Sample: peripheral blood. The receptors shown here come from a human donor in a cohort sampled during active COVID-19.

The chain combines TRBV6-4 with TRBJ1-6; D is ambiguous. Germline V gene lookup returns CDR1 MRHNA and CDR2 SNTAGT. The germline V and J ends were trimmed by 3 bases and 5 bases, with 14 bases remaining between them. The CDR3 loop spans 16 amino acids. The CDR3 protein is CASSEMGRPDNSPLHF. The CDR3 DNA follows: TGTGCCAGCAGTGAAATGGGCAGGCCGGATAATTCACCCCTCCACTTT.

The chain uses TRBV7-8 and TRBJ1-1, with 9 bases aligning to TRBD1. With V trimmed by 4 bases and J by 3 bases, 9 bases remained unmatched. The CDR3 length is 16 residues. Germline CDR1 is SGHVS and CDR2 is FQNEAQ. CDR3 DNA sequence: TGTGCCAGCAGCTCAACAGGGGGCTTGAGGTACACTGAAGCTTTCTTT. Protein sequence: CASSSTGGLRYTEAFF. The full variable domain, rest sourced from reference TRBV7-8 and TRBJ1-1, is GAGVSQSPRYKVAKRGQDVALRCDPISGHVSLFWYQQALGQGPEFLTYFQNEAQLDKSGLPSDRFFAERPEGSVSTLKIQRTQQEDSAVYLCASSSTGGLRYTEAFFGQGTRLTVV.

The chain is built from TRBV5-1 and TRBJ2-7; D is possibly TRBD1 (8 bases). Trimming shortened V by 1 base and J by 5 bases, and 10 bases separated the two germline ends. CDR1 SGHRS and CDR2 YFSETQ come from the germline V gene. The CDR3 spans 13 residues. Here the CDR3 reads CASSLTGGDEQYF. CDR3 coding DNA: TGCGCCAGCAGCTTGACAGGGGGGGACGAGCAGTACTTC.

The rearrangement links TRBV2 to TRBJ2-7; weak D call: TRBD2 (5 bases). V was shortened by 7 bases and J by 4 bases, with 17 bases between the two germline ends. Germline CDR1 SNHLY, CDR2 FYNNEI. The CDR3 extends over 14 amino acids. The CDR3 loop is CASIANPAAYEQYF. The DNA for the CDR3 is TGTGCCAGCATAGCGAACCCCGCGGCATACGAGCAGTACTTC.

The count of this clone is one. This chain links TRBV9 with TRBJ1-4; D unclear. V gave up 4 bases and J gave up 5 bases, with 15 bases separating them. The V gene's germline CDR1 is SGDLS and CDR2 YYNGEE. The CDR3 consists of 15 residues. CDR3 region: CASSFEAGKNEKLFF. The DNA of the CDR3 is TGTGCCAGCAGCTTCGAAGCGGGAAAAAATGAAAAACTGTTTTTT. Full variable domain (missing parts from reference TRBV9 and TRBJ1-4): DSGVTQTPKHLITATGQRVTLRCSPRSGDLSVYWYQQSLDQGLQFLIQYYNGEERAKGNILERFSAQQFPDLHSELNLSSLELGDSALYFCASSFEAGKNEKLFFGSGTQLSVL.

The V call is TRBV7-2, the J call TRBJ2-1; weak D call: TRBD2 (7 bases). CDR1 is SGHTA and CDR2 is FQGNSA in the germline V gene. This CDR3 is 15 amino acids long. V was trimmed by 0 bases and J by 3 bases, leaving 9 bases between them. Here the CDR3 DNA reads TGTGCCAGCAGCTTAGCGGGGGGGCTCTACAATGAGCAGTTCTTC. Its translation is CASSLAGGLYNEQFF.

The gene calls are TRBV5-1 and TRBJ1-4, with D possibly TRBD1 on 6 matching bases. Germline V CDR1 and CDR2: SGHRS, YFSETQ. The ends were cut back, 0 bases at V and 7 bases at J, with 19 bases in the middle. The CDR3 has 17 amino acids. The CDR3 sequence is CASSLAPRGGEGEKLFF. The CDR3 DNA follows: TGCGCCAGCAGCTTGGCCCCCAGAGGGGGGGAGGGTGAAAAACTGTTTTTT.

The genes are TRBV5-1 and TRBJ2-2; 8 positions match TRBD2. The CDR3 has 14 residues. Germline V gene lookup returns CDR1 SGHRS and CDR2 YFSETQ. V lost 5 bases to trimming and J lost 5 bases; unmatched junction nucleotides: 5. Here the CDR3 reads CASRGAGVTGELFF. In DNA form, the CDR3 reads TGCGCCAGCAGAGGAGCGGGGGTAACCGGGGAGCTGTTTTTT.